The rows below give T cell receptor beta chains drawn from one sample of a study of human CD8 memory T cell subsets. TCRdb re-called the 5' RACE reads; every CDR3 protein appears as one record, without DNA. The sample includes thousands of distinct CDR3 sequences. The material sequenced was CD8+ T cells from PBMCs. The receptors derive from a human donor in good health. Both conserved end residues are part of each CDR3. Part of the rows lack a size; the others show once, few, many or a class for expanded clones.

J gene: TRBJ2-7; V gene: TRBV23-1; clone size: NA; CDR3 protein: CASSQQRHSYEQYF
J gene: TRBJ1-4; V gene: TRBV7-8; clone size: NA; CDR3 protein: CASSPWTGSNEKLFF
J gene: TRBJ1-2; V gene: TRBV7-6; clone size: NA; CDR3 protein: CASSLGQNYGYTF
J gene: TRBJ1-4; V gene: TRBV7-2; clone size: NA; CDR3 protein: CASGRASNEKLFF
J gene: TRBJ1-4; V gene: TRBV20-1; clone size: NA; CDR3 protein: CSAGPTTTTNEKLFF
J gene: TRBJ2-1; V gene: TRBV9; clone size: NA; CDR3 protein: CASSVAWTGNEQFF
J gene: TRBJ2-7; V gene: TRBV27; clone size: NA; CDR3 protein: CASSFQPAGDGVSYEQYF
J gene: TRBJ2-1; V gene: TRBV11-1; clone size: NA; CDR3 protein: CASSLVGGLAGVKEQFF
J gene: TRBJ2-7; V gene: TRBV29-1; clone size: medium-sized; CDR3 protein: CSVGGQGIREQYF
J gene: TRBJ2-1; V gene: TRBV19; clone size: NA; CDR3 protein: CASKYRGRINEQFF
J gene: TRBJ2-3; V gene: TRBV7-9; clone size: NA; CDR3 protein: CASKSKGTDTQYF
J gene: TRBJ2-3; V gene: TRBV12-3/TRBV12-4; clone size: NA; CDR3 protein: CASSLEDSADTQYF
J gene: TRBJ1-5; V gene: TRBV28; clone size: NA; CDR3 protein: CASSPGTGARNQPQHF
J gene: TRBJ2-3; V gene: TRBV7-9; clone size: NA; CDR3 protein: CASSSGQGADTQYF
J gene: TRBJ2-7; V gene: TRBV12-3/TRBV12-4; clone size: medium-sized; CDR3 protein: CASSGQESSYEQYF
J gene: TRBJ2-1; V gene: TRBV28; clone size: NA; CDR3 protein: CASSFRGWAGGEQFF
J gene: TRBJ2-1; V gene: TRBV14; clone size: NA; CDR3 protein: CASSQVRGRLNEQFF
J gene: TRBJ1-4; V gene: TRBV15; clone size: NA; CDR3 protein: CATSRTTATNEKLFF
J gene: TRBJ2-1; V gene: TRBV18; clone size: NA; CDR3 protein: CASSLLKRDEQFF
J gene: TRBJ1-5; V gene: TRBV5-6; clone size: medium-sized; CDR3 protein: CASSFAGPSQPQHF
J gene: TRBJ2-7; V gene: TRBV19; clone size: NA; CDR3 protein: CASSIGAGANYEQYF
J gene: TRBJ2-7; V gene: TRBV27; clone size: medium-sized; CDR3 protein: CASSLRPASSYEQYF
J gene: TRBJ2-7; V gene: TRBV21-1; clone size: medium-sized; CDR3 protein: CASTIYLSSGALYEQYF
J gene: TRBJ2-1; V gene: TRBV20-1; clone size: NA; CDR3 protein: CSARPIAGEQFF
J gene: TRBJ1-2; V gene: TRBV29-1; clone size: NA; CDR3 protein: CSVEGPGQGERNYGYTF
J gene: TRBJ2-1; V gene: TRBV4-1; clone size: NA; CDR3 protein: CASSQAAGSYNEQFF
J gene: TRBJ2-7; V gene: TRBV20-1; clone size: NA; CDR3 protein: CSARVGLSYEQYF
J gene: TRBJ2-5; V gene: TRBV19; clone size: NA; CDR3 protein: CASSVGTGALQETQYF
J gene: TRBJ1-1; V gene: TRBV2; clone size: NA; CDR3 protein: CASRNQGIEAFF
J gene: TRBJ2-1; V gene: TRBV7-9; clone size: NA; CDR3 protein: CASSPGASAGDEQFF
J gene: TRBJ2-2; V gene: TRBV9; clone size: NA; CDR3 protein: CASSVEWTGRWTGELFF